This T cell receptor beta chain was found in a study of T cells in women clearing cervical HPV infection. Across the study: Cases were women with histologically confirmed HPV16-related CIN3 or worse, including a couple of invasive cancers. For cases, blood was sampled a median about 160 days after lesion detection, interquartile range roughly 85 to 200 days. Controls gave blood once infection was undetectable; cases at lesion identification. With HLA typing for only a few women, HLA confounding remains possible.

Germline CDR1 and CDR2: SGHKS and YYEKEE (reference sequence). The CDR3 loop spans 13 amino acids. The germline V and J ends were trimmed by 5 bases and 0 bases, with 8 bases remaining between them. TCRdb's copy holds only in-frame clones and misses some; the assay was immunoSEQ multiplex PCR. This sample's table reports around 21,000 clones. Details on this clone: The read halts 3 residues ahead of the CDR3 end, with the missing end drawn from the germline J gene.

The sequence was obtained from a woman aged 18 to 75 with a cervical HPV16 infection that either progressed to CIN3+ or cleared (not recorded which). Sequencing used blood buffy coat. The rearrangement links TRBV5-5 to TRBJ1-1, with D possibly TRBD1 on 6 matching bases. CDR3 DNA (partial): TGTGCCAGCAGAGGACAGATGAACACTGAA. This encodes CASRGQMNTE. The whole CDR3 reads CASRGQMNTEAFF. Full variable domain (remainder filled in from reference TRBV5-5 and TRBJ1-1): DAGVTQSPTHLIKTRGQQVTLRCSPISGHKSVSWYQQVLGQGPQFIFQYYEKEERGRGNFPDRFSARQFPNYSSELNVNALLLGDSALYLCASRGQMNTEAFFGQGTRLTVV.